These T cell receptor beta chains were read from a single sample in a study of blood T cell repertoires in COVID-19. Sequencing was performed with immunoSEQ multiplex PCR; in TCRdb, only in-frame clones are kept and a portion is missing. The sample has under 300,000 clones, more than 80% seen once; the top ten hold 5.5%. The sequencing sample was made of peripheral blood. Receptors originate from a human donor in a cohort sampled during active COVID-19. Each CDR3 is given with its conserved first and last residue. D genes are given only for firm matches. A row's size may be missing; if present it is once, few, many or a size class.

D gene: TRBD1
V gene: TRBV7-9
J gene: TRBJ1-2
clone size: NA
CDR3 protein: CASSAIGTANYGYTF
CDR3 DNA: TGTGCCAGCAGCGCAATTGGGACAGCTAACTATGGCTACACCTTC

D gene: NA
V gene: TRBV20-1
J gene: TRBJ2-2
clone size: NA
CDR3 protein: CSASRAVPNTGELFF
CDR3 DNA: TGCAGTGCTAGTAGAGCGGTTCCAAACACCGGGGAGCTGTTTTTT

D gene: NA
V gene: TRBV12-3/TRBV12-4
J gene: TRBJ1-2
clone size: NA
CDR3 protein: CASSTRVNYGYTF
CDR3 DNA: TGTGCCAGCAGTACCAGGGTTAACTATGGCTACACCTTC

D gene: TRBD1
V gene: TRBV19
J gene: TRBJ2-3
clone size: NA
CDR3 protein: CASGQGGTDTQYF
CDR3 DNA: TGTGCCAGCGGACAGGGAGGCACAGATACGCAGTATTTT

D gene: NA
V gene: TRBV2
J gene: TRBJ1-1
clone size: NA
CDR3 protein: CASSPQGIKNTEAFF
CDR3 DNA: TGTGCCAGCAGTCCACAGGGAATTAAGAACACTGAAGCTTTCTTT

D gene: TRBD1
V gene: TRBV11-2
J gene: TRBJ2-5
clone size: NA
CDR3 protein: CASSLARGPRETQYF
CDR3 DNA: TGTGCCAGCAGCTTAGCCAGGGGGCCCAGGGAGACCCAGTACTTC

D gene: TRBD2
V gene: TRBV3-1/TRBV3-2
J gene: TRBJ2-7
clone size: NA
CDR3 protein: CASSHASGRARQYF
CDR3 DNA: TGTGCCAGCAGCCATGCTAGCGGGAGGGCCAGGCAGTACTTC

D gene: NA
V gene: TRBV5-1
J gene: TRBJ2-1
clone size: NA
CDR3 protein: CASSSPEGRTYNEQFF
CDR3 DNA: TGCGCCAGCAGCTCACCAGAGGGCCGGACCTACAATGAGCAGTTCTTC

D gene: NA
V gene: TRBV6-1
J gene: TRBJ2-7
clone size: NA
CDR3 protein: CASSEEFTGLISSYEQYF
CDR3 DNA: TGTGCCAGCAGTGAAGAATTTACAGGATTGATTAGCTCCTACGAGCAGTACTTC

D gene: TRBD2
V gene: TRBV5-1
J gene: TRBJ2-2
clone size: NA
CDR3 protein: CASSFNSGRDTGELFF
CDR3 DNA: TGCGCCAGCAGCTTCAATAGCGGGAGAGACACCGGGGAGCTGTTTTTT

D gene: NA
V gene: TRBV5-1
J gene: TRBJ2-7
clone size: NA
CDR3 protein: CASSLSAGDTYEQYF
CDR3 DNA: TGCGCCAGCAGCTTGTCGGCAGGGGACACCTACGAGCAGTACTTC

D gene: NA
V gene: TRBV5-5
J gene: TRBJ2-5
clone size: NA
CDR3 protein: CASSLDYTQETQYF
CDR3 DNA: TGTGCCAGCAGCTTGGACTACACACAAGAGACCCAGTACTTC

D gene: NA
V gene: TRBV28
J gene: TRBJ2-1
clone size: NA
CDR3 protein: CASSSHGGAVYNEQFF
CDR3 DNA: TGTGCCAGCAGTTCCCATGGAGGGGCGGTCTACAATGAGCAGTTCTTC

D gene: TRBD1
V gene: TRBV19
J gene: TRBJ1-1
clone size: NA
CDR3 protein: CASSPGQGLNTEAFF
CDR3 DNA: TGTGCCAGTAGTCCGGGACAGGGGTTGAACACTGAAGCTTTCTTT

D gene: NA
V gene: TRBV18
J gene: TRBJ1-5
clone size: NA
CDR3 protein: CASSPDPEESNQPQHF
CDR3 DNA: TGTGCCAGCTCCCCCGACCCGGAGGAGAGCAATCAGCCCCAGCATTTT

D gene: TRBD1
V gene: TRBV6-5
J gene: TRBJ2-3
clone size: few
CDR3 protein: CASSYEGQSTDTQYF
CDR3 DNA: TGTGCCAGCAGTTACGAGGGACAGAGCACAGATACGCAGTATTTT

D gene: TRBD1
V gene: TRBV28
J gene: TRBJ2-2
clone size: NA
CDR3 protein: CASITGQVTGELFF
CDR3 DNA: TGTGCCAGCATTACCGGACAGGTAACCGGGGAGCTGTTTTTT

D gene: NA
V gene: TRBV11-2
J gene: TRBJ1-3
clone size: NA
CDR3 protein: CASGRAGISGNTIYF
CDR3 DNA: TGTGCCAGCGGCAGGGCAGGGATCTCTGGAAACACCATATATTTT

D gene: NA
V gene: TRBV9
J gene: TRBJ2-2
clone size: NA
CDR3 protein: CASSVPSSNTGELFF
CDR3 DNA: TGTGCCAGCAGCGTACCCTCGTCGAACACCGGGGAGCTGTTTTTT

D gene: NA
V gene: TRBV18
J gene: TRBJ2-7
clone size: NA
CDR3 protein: CASSPRRSYEQYF
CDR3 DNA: TGTGCCAGCTCACCGCGGAGATCCTACGAGCAGTACTTC